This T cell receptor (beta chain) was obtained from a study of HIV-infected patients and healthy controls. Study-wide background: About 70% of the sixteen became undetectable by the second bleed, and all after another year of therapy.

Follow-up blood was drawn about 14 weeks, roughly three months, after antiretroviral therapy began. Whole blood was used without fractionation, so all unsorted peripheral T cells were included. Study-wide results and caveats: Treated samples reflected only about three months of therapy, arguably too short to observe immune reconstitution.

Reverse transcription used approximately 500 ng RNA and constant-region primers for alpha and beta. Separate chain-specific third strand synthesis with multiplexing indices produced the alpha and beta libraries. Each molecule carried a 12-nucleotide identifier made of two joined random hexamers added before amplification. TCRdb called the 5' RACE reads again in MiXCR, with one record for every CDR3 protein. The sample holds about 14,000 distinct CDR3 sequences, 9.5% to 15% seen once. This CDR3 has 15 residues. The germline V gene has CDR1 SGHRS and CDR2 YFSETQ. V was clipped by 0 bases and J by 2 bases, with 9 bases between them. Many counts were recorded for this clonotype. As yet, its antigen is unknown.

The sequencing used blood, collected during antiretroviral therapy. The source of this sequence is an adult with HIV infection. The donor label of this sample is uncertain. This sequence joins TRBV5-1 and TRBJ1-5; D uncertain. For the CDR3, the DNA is TGCGCCAGCAGCTTGGAGGGTTGGGGCAATCAGCCCCAGCATTTT. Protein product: CASSLEGWGNQPQHF.